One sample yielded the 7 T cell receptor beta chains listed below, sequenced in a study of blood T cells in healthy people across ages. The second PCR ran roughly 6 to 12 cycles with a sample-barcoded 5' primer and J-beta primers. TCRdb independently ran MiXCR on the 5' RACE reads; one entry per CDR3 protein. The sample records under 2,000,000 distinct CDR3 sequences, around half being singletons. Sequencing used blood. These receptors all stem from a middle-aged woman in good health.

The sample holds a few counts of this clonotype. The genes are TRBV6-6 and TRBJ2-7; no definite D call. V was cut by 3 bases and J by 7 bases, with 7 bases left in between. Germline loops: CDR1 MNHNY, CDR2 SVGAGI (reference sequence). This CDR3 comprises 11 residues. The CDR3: CASSYRQEQYF. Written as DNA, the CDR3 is TGTGCCAGCAGTTATCGGCAGGAGCAGTACTTC.

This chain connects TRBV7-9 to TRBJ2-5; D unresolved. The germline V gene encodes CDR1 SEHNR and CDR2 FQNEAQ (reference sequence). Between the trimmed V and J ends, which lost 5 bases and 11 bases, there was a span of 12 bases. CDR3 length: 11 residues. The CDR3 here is CASSQTGPQYF. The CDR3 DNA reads TGTGCCAGCAGCCAAACCGGGCCTCAGTACTTC.

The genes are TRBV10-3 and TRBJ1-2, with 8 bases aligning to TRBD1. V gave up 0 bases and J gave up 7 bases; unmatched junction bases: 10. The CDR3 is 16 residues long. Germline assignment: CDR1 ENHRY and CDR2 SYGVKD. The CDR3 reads CAISESTTRTGSGYTF. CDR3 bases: TGTGCCATCAGTGAGTCTACTACCCGGACAGGGTCTGGCTACACCTTC.

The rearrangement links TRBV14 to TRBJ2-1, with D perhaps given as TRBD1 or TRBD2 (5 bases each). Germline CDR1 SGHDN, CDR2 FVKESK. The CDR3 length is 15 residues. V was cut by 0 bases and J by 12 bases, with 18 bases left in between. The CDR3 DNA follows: TGTGCCAGCAGCCAAGACTGGACCCAGAGTGGGGGGCAGTTCTTC. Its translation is CASSQDWTQSGGQFF.

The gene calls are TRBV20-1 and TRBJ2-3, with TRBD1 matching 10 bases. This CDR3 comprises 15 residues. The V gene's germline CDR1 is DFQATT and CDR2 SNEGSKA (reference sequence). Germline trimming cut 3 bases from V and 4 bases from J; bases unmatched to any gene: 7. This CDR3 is CSASDDRGRPDTQYF. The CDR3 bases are TGCAGTGCTAGTGACGACAGGGGGCGCCCAGATACGCAGTATTTT.

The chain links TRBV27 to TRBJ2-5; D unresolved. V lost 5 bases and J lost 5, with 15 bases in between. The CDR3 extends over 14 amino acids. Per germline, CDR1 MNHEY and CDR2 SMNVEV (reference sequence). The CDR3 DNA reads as TGTGCCAGCAGTCTCACGCCGGTGGGGGAGACCCAGTACTTC. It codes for CASSLTPVGETQYF.

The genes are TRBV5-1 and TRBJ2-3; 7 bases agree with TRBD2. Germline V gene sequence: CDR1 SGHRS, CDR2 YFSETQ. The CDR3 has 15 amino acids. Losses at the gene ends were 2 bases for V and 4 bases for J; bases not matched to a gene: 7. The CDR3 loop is CASSFRAGVADTQYF. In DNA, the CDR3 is TGCGCCAGCAGCTTCAGGGCGGGGGTCGCAGATACGCAGTATTTT.